The present entry profiles one T cell receptor (beta chain) with its context. Its antigen remains unidentified. The data derive from a study of identical twins. The study's findings and limits: An excess of low generation probability was shown by twin-shared out-of-frame alpha sequences.

TCRdb analysed the 5' RACE reads with MiXCR anew, one entry per CDR3 protein. The table includes roughly 720,000 distinct CDR3 sequences, 15% to 20% detected once. Looked up from germline, CDR1 is KGHSH and CDR2 is LQKENI. The CDR3 has 13 amino acids. The junction had 7 bases not matched to a gene; V was cut back by 6 bases and J by 6 bases. This sample was shared with a second study, whose subject was T cells expressing NK-cell markers. That source reports: Serological testing identified most of the eight sequenced donors as HCMV-seropositive and one as seronegative. Dominant NKG2C+ clonotypes accounted for about 1.0-7.0% of CD8+ T cells in a handful of donors.

The V gene is TRBV18, the J gene TRBJ1-1, with 7 positions matching TRBD1. This receptor was identified in a woman aged 18 to 35 in good health. Sequencing used PBMCs. CDR3 sequence reads: CASSAGQQPEAFF. In nucleotides, the CDR3 is TGTGCCAGCTCGGCGGGACAGCAACCTGAAGCTTTCTTT.